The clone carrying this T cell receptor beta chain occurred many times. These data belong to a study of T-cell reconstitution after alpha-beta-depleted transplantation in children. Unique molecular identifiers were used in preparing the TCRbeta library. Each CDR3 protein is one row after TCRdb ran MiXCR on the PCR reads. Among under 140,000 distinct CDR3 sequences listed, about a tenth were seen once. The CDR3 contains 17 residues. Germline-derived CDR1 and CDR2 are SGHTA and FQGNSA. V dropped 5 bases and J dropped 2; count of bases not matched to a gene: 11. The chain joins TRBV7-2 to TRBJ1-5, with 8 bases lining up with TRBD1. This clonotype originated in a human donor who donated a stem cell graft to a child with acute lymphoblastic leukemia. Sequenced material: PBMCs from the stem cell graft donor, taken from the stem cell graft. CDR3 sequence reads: CASSLWTGRIGNQPQHF. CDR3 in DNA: TGTGCCAGCAGCCTCTGGACAGGGAGGATTGGCAATCAGCCCCAGCATTTT.